A single sample gave rise to the 32 T cell receptor beta chains below, sequenced in a study of T cells after yellow fever vaccination. TCRdb passed the 5' RACE reads through MiXCR, listing each CDR3 protein once. The table records 29,000 or so distinct CDR3 sequences, under 6% of them present only once. This specimen was CD8+ T cells sorted from PBMCs, taken 10 days after the yellow fever booster vaccination. These receptor sequences come from a man aged 25-45 years who received the YFV17D yellow fever vaccine.

The table lists this clonotype with many counts. This chain's CDR3 is CASSRDTYEQYF. The CDR3 coding sequence is TGTGCCAGCAGCCGGGACACCTACGAGCAGTACTTC. The genes are TRBV21-1 and TRBJ2-7; the table's TRBD1 call for D was not verified on the DNA. TRBV21-1 is recorded as a pseudogene. The CDR3 extends over 12 amino acids.

This clonotype has at least ten counts. The gene calls are TRBV7-2 and TRBJ1-5; no reliable D call. The V end was cut by 3 bases, the J end by 0 bases, with 6 bases between. The CDR3 spans 14 residues. Germline CDR1 SGHTA, CDR2 FQGNSA. The CDR3 loop is CASSFLNSNQPQHF. In nucleotides, the CDR3 is TGTGCCAGCAGCTTCCTCAATAGCAATCAGCCCCAGCATTTT.

This clonotype was recorded at least ten times. The V gene is TRBV6-4, the J gene TRBJ2-5; tentatively, D is TRBD2 (6 bases). Germline CDR1 is MRHNA and CDR2 is SNTAGT. Trimming removed 6 bases from V and 5 bases from J, with 19 bases in between. The CDR3 loop spans 15 amino acids. The CDR3 DNA follows: TGTGCCAGCAGCCCCTCAGAGGGAGGAGCCGAGACCCAGTACTTC. Translating it yields CASSPSEGGAETQYF.

This clonotype was observed a handful of times. This chain connects TRBV28 to TRBJ1-2, with 8 bases identical to TRBD1. Trimming at V came to 4 bases and at J to 4 bases, leaving 8 bases not matched to a gene. This CDR3 has 15 residues. Germline lookup yields CDR1 MDHEN and CDR2 SYDVKM. The CDR3 region is CASSSPGRGPYGYTF. The CDR3 DNA follows: TGTGCCAGCAGTTCCCCGGGCAGGGGGCCCTATGGCTACACCTTC.

This clonotype was counted at least ten times. CDR3 sequence (DNA): TGCGCCAGCAGCTTGGCTTCAGGTGACGGGACCAACGCGAAGCAGTACTTC. Amino acid sequence: CASSLASGDGTNAKQYF. This chain uses TRBV5-1 with TRBJ2-7; D might be TRBD1 or TRBD2, each matching 5 bases. From germline, CDR1 is SGHRS and CDR2 YFSETQ. CDR3 size: 17 residues. V dropped 0 bases and J dropped 8 bases, with 24 bases sitting between them.

In this sample, this clonotype turned up many times. The rearrangement joins TRBV11-2 to TRBJ2-5, with D tentatively TRBD1 (6 bases). Looked up from germline, CDR1 is SGHAT and CDR2 is FQNNGV. The CDR3 totals 18 residues. V was cut by 0 bases and J by 1 base, with 18 bases left in between. In nucleotides, the CDR3 is TGTGCCAGCAGCTTAGAAGGTGCGAGAGGACAGCCCCAAGAGACCCAGTACTTC. Encoded protein: CASSLEGARGQPQETQYF.

This clonotype was observed many times. The chain combines TRBV5-1 with TRBJ2-2, with D possibly TRBD2 on 7 matching bases. The CDR3 covers 18 residues. Germline V CDR1 and CDR2: SGHRS, YFSETQ. Trimming removed 1 base at V and 0 bases at J, with 16 bases between. This CDR3 is CASSLTPGGGANTGELFF. CDR3 bases: TGCGCCAGCAGCTTGACCCCAGGAGGGGGGGCGAACACCGGGGAGCTGTTTTTT.

The table lists this clonotype with many counts. The chain joins TRBV19 to TRBJ1-4; tentatively, D is TRBD1 (5 bases). Germline V CDR1 and CDR2: LNHDA, SQIVND (reference sequence). The CDR3 consists of 14 residues. The germline V and J ends were trimmed by 7 bases and 5 bases, with 14 bases remaining between them. The CDR3 sequence: CASTHPGGNEKLFF. The DNA for the CDR3 is TGTGCCAGTACTCACCCGGGGGGAAATGAAAAACTGTTTTTT.

The rearrangement links TRBV30 to TRBJ1-1; D is perhaps TRBD1 (6 bases). The V gene lost 4 bases and the J gene lost 1 base, with 13 bases spanning the gap. This CDR3 is 14 amino acids long. The germline CDR1 and CDR2 sequences are GTSNPN and SVGIG (reference sequence). The CDR3 here is CAWTLQGWNTEAFF. DNA of the CDR3: TGTGCCTGGACCCTACAGGGTTGGAACACTGAAGCTTTCTTT.

This clonotype occurred many times. The genes are TRBV20-1 and TRBJ1-1, with a tentative D call TRBD1 (5 bases). Germline CDR1 reads DFQATT; CDR2 reads SNEGSKA (reference sequence). Trimming left V 6 bases short and J 3 bases short, with 11 bases between. This CDR3 has 12 residues. The chain's CDR3 is CSASRGDTEAFF. Written as DNA, the CDR3 is TGCAGTGCATCCCGGGGGGACACTGAAGCTTTCTTT.

This clonotype was seen only a few times. Since a much larger clone is just one base distant, this may be a read error. The chain has TRBV9 and TRBJ2-7; 7 bases line up with TRBD2. This CDR3 comprises 17 residues. Germline CDR1 SGDLS, CDR2 YYNGEE. The DNA for the CDR3 is TGTGCCATCAGCTCTTCAAGAGGGACTAATCCCCCCTACGAGCAGTACTTC. Amino acid sequence: CAISSSRGTNPPYEQYF.

This clonotype was counted many times. In DNA, the CDR3 is TGTGCCAGCAGACCGGGGCCGGAGGTCTCCTACGAGCAGTACTTC. Translation gives CASRPGPEVSYEQYF. This chain joins TRBV13 and TRBJ2-7; tentatively, D is TRBD1 or TRBD2 (5 bases each). Germline V lookup: CDR1 PRHDT, CDR2 FYEKMQ (reference sequence). The V and J ends lost 6 bases and 0 bases respectively, with 15 bases between them. The CDR3 runs 15 residues.

This clonotype was detected ten times or more. This chain connects TRBV30 to TRBJ2-6, with D possibly being TRBD1 or TRBD2 (5 bases each). Trimming pared 1 base from V and 0 bases from J, leaving 19 bases between. Germline values: CDR1 GTSNPN, CDR2 SVGIG (reference sequence). The length of the CDR3 is 19 residues. CDR3 DNA sequence: TGTGCCTGGAGTGGGGGGACCCCGACAGTCGCCTCTGGGGCCAACGTCCTGACTTTC. Its protein is CAWSGGTPTVASGANVLTF.

This clonotype was counted many times. The V call is TRBV29-1, the J call TRBJ1-5; D is possibly TRBD1 (6 bases). The ends were cut back, 4 bases at V and 4 bases at J, with 8 bases in the middle. This CDR3 is built from 12 residues. Germline V gene lookup returns CDR1 SQVTM and CDR2 ANQGSEA. The CDR3 here is CSVAGANQPQHF. CDR3 DNA: TGCAGCGTTGCAGGGGCTAATCAGCCCCAGCATTTT.

V and J are TRBV29-1 and TRBJ2-7; the match to TRBD1 covers 8 bases. J lost 3 bases, V lost 0 bases, and 7 bases had no gene match. This CDR3 contains 15 residues. Germline V gene lookup returns CDR1 SQVTM and CDR2 ANQGSEA. CDR3 residues: CSVEDPTGAVYEQYF. The CDR3 DNA follows: TGCAGCGTTGAAGACCCGACAGGGGCCGTCTACGAGCAGTACTTC.

Ten or more counts support this clonotype. The chain carries TRBV18 and TRBJ2-2; D is unclear. V dropped 4 bases and J dropped 6 bases, with 18 bases sitting between them. Germline assignment: CDR1 KGHSH and CDR2 LQKENI. CDR3 length equals 16 residues. Here the CDR3 DNA reads TGTGCCAGCTCACTCGCCGGGCAGTACGACTCCGGGGAGCTGTTTTTT. It yields the protein CASSLAGQYDSGELFF.

The table lists this clonotype with many counts. Here the CDR3 DNA reads TGTGCCTGGAGTCCTAGCGGGGGCACAGATACGCAGTATTTT. Translation: CAWSPSGGTDTQYF. This chain connects TRBV30 to TRBJ2-3, with 9 bases lining up with TRBD2. The length of the CDR3 is 14 residues. After removal of 2 bases from V and 1 base from J, the junction contained 1 base not matched to a gene. Germline loops: CDR1 GTSNPN, CDR2 SVGIG (reference sequence). The full variable domain, its missing parts supplied by reference TRBV30 and TRBJ2-3, is SQTIHQWPATLVQPVGSPLSLECTVEGTSNPNLYWYRQAAGRGLQLLFYSVGIGQISSEVPQNLSASRPQDRQFILSSKKLLLSDSGFYLCAWSPSGGTDTQYFGPGTRLTVL.

Regarding this clonotype: A read error is possible here, since a much larger clone lies one base away. This sequence joins TRBV5-1 and TRBJ2-5, with 10 bases fitting TRBD2. The germline V gene has CDR1 SGHRS and CDR2 YFSETQ. There are 14 residues in the CDR3. The ends lost 6 bases at V and 4 bases at J; junction bases unmatched: 6. This CDR3 is CASTSGSSRETQYF. CDR3 DNA sequence: TGCGCCAGCACTAGCGGGAGCTCCCGAGAGACCCAGTACTTC.

This clonotype was picked up many times. The chain carries TRBV20-1 and TRBJ1-2; tentatively, D is TRBD1 (5 bases). The CDR3 extends over 15 amino acids. Per the germline V gene, CDR1 is DFQATT and CDR2 is SNEGSKA (reference sequence). V was cut by 5 bases and J by 4 bases, with 20 bases left in between. CDR3 DNA: TGCAGTGCTTCGCCCACGACAGTATCACCCTATGGCTACACCTTC. Its protein product is CSASPTTVSPYGYTF.

This clonotype was observed many times. The chain combines TRBV18 with TRBJ2-2; D is uncertain. In germline, CDR1 is KGHSH, CDR2 LQKENI. The CDR3 spans 14 residues. With 3 bases removed from V and 1 base from J, the gap between germline ends came to 6 bases. Here the CDR3 reads CASSPIGNTGELFF. Here the CDR3 DNA reads TGTGCCAGCTCACCTATAGGGAACACCGGGGAGCTGTTTTTT.

This clonotype was counted a few times. The gene calls are TRBV7-2 and TRBJ2-1; D might be TRBD1 or TRBD2, each matching 5 bases. The CDR3 consists of 17 residues. Trimming left V 0 bases short and J 3 bases short, with 15 bases between. Germline CDR1 reads SGHTA; CDR2 reads FQGNSA. CDR3 sequence: CASSLAGVGAGYNEQFF. CDR3 in DNA: TGTGCCAGCAGCTTAGCGGGAGTCGGGGCAGGCTACAATGAGCAGTTCTTC.

This clonotype was observed at least ten times. The genes are TRBV5-1 and TRBJ2-1; 10 nucleotides line up with TRBD1. The junction had 1 base not matched to a gene; V was cut back by 2 bases and J by 5 bases. Germline V gene data show CDR1 as SGHRS and CDR2 as YFSETQ. The CDR3 runs 14 residues. The CDR3 coding sequence is TGCGCCAGCAGCTTCGGGACAGGGGACAATGAGCAGTTCTTC. Translating it yields CASSFGTGDNEQFF. Variable domain in full (rest from reference TRBV5-1 and TRBJ2-1): KAGVTQTPRYLIKTRGQQVTLSCSPISGHRSVSWYQQTPGQGLQFLFEYFSETQRNKGNFPGRFSGRQFSNSRSEMNVSTLELGDSALYLCASSFGTGDNEQFFGPGTRLTVL.

This clonotype was counted at least ten times. This rearrangement joins TRBV5-1 to TRBJ2-1, with a tentative D call TRBD2 (6 bases). The CDR3 sequence is 13 residues long. Trimming took 4 bases from V and 5 from J, leaving 10 bases between them. CDR1 and CDR2 from the germline V gene are SGHRS and YFSETQ. The CDR3 region is CASSPGANNEQFF. The CDR3, as DNA: TGCGCCAGCAGCCCGGGAGCAAACAATGAGCAGTTCTTC.

This clonotype showed up many times. J is TRBJ2-5 and V is TRBV27, with D perhaps given as TRBD1 or TRBD2 (5 bases each). V was shortened by 0 bases and J by 5 bases, with 25 bases between the two germline ends. CDR1 is MNHEY, CDR2 SMNVEV, per germline (reference sequence). CDR3 length: 19 residues. The CDR3 is CASSLSPPGHRSLGETQYF. The CDR3 DNA follows: TGTGCCAGCAGTTTATCCCCTCCGGGGCATCGGTCTTTAGGGGAGACCCAGTACTTC.

In this sample, this clonotype turned up many times. CDR3 sequence reads: CSVEDYGTYNEQFF. For the CDR3, the DNA is TGCAGCGTTGAAGATTATGGGACTTACAATGAGCAGTTCTTC. The J gene is TRBJ2-1, the V gene TRBV29-1; D perhaps matches TRBD2 (6 bases). Trimming shortened V by 0 bases and J by 4 bases, and 10 bases separated the two germline ends. Germline CDR1 is SQVTM and CDR2 is ANQGSEA. The length of the CDR3 is 14 residues.

This clonotype showed up many times. The chain combines TRBV9 with TRBJ2-1, with TRBD2 matching 7 bases. Losses at the gene ends were 0 bases for V and 10 bases for J; bases not matched to a gene: 7. Germline V gene sequence: CDR1 SGDLS, CDR2 YYNGEE. This CDR3 region has 14 residues. CDR3 region: CASSVEEAGGEQFF. The CDR3 nucleotides are TGTGCCAGCAGCGTAGAGGAGGCCGGGGGGGAGCAGTTCTTC. Full variable domain (rest looked up from reference TRBV9 and TRBJ2-1): DSGVTQTPKHLITATGQRVTLRCSPRSGDLSVYWYQQSLDQGLQFLIQYYNGEERAKGNILERFSAQQFPDLHSELNLSSLELGDSALYFCASSVEEAGGEQFFGPGTRLTVL.

This clonotype was picked up many times. The chain employs TRBV11-2 and TRBJ2-5, with 15 positions matching TRBD2. Losses at the gene ends were 4 bases for V and 1 base for J; bases not matched to a gene: 1. This CDR3 region has 16 residues. The germline CDR1 and CDR2 sequences are SGHAT and FQNNGV. CDR3 in amino acids: CASSWTSGRGQETQYF. CDR3 nucleotide sequence: TGTGCCAGCAGCTGGACTAGCGGGAGGGGCCAAGAGACCCAGTACTTC.

This clonotype was recorded many times. This sequence joins TRBV7-8 and TRBJ2-1, with D possibly being TRBD2 (6 bases). The CDR3 has 14 residues. Trimming removed 5 bases at V and 10 bases at J, with 18 bases between. Looked up from germline, CDR1 is SGHVS and CDR2 is FQNEAQ. In DNA form, the CDR3 reads TGTGCCAGCAGCGACCGGCGGGGTTCCGACGAGCAGTTCTTC. Its translation: CASSDRRGSDEQFF. The whole variable domain, remainder taken from reference TRBV7-8 and TRBJ2-1, is GAGVSQSPRYKVAKRGQDVALRCDPISGHVSLFWYQQALGQGPEFLTYFQNEAQLDKSGLPSDRFFAERPEGSVSTLKIQRTQQEDSAVYLCASSDRRGSDEQFFGPGTRLTVL.

This clonotype was seen ten or more times. The chain recombines TRBV11-2 with TRBJ2-3; 7 nucleotides align to TRBD2. CDR1 SGHAT and CDR2 FQNNGV come from the germline V gene. J gave up 5 bases and V 1 base, and 9 bases lay outside the gene matches. This CDR3 is built from 16 residues. CDR3 residues: CASSLAGRELLDTQYF. Written as DNA, the CDR3 is TGTGCCAGCAGCTTAGCCGGGCGGGAGCTGCTAGATACGCAGTATTTT.

In its sample, this clonotype was seen many times. The chain carries TRBV12-3 or TRBV12-4 and TRBJ2-5; 8 bases map to TRBD1. This CDR3 is built from 13 residues. V was clipped by 5 bases and J by 4 bases; unmatched bases: 3. The DNA for the CDR3 is TGTGCCAGCAGTGTCAGGGGGCTAGAGACCCAGTACTTC. As protein: CASSVRGLETQYF.

In its sample, this clonotype was seen many times. The CDR3 nucleotides read TGCGCCAGCAGCTTGGTCGCAGATACGCAGTATTTT. This encodes CASSLVADTQYF. The chain employs TRBV5-1 and TRBJ2-3, with unresolved D. Germline lookup yields CDR1 SGHRS and CDR2 YFSETQ. This CDR3 spans 12 amino acids. V gave up 0 bases and J gave up 4 bases, with 3 bases separating them.

This clonotype was found many times. The CDR3 nucleotides read TGCAGCGTTGAGGAGGGGGCGCTTACTGAAGCTTTCTTT. Amino acid sequence: CSVEEGALTEAFF. The chain couples TRBV29-1 to TRBJ1-1, with 7 bases fitting TRBD1. This CDR3 comprises 13 residues. Germline V lookup: CDR1 SQVTM, CDR2 ANQGSEA. V shed 3 bases, J shed 5 bases, and the junction held 6 bases outside the gene matches. The full variable domain, in which reference TRBV29-1 and TRBJ1-1 provide the parts outside the CDR3, is SAVISQKPSRDICQRGTSLTIQCQVDSQVTMMFWYRQQPGQSLTLIATANQGSEATYESGFVIDKFPISRPNLTFSTLTVSNMSPEDSSIYLCSVEEGALTEAFFGQGTRLTVV.